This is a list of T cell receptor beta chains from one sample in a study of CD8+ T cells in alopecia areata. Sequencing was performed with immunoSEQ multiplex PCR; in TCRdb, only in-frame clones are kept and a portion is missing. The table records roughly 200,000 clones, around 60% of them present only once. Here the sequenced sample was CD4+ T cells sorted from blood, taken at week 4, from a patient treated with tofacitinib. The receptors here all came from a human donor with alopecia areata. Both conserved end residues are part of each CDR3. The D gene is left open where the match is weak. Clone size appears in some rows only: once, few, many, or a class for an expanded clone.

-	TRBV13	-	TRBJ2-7	CASSLGRGLYEQYF	TGTGCCAGCAGCCTTGGTAGGGGCCTCTACGAGCAGTACTTC
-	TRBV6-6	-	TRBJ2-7	CASLVGYSGEQYF	TGTGCCAGCCTCGTTGGGTACTCGGGAGAGCAGTACTTC
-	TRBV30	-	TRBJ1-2	CAWRQHYGYTF	TGTGCCTGGAGACAGCACTATGGCTACACCTTC
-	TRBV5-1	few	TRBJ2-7	CASSGRGSNYEQYF	TGCGCCAGCAGCGGCAGAGGGTCGAACTACGAGCAGTACTTC
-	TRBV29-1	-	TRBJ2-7	CSVEKAYEQYF	TGCAGCGTTGAAAAGGCGTACGAGCAGTACTTC
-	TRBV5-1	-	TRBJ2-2	CASSRIVLSGELFF	TGCGCCAGCAGCCGGATCGTTCTTTCCGGGGAGCTGTTTTTT
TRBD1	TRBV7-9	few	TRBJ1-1	CASSLEAQGATEAFF	TGTGCCAGCAGCTTAGAAGCACAGGGGGCGACTGAAGCTTTCTTT
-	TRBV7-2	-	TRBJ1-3	CASSLAGSGNTIYF	TGTGCCAGCAGCTTAGCAGGGTCTGGAAACACCATATATTTT
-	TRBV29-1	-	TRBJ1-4	CSVAINEKLFF	TGCAGCGTTGCCATTAATGAAAAACTGTTTTTT
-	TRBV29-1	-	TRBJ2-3	CSVEDHEGGTQYF	TGCAGCGTTGAAGATCATGAAGGGGGGACGCAGTATTTT
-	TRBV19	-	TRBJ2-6	CASSIVGAGANVLTF	TGTGCCAGTAGTATAGTAGGGGCTGGGGCCAACGTCCTGACTTTC
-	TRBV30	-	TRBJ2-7	CAWSVLEGYEQYF	TGTGCCTGGAGTGTACTTGAGGGGTACGAGCAGTACTTC
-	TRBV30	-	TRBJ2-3	CAWRGTYIPDTQYF	TGTGCCTGGAGAGGGACATACATACCAGATACGCAGTATTTT
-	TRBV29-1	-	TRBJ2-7	CSVEEGHRFPYEQYF	TGCAGCGTTGAGGAGGGACACCGCTTCCCCTACGAGCAGTACTTC
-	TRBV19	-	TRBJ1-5	CASSKGSYQPQHF	TGTGCCAGTAGTAAAGGATCTTATCAGCCCCAGCATTTT
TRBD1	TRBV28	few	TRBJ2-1	CASSLGGQGSVEQFF	TGTGCCAGCAGTTTAGGGGGACAGGGTTCGGTCGAGCAGTTCTTC
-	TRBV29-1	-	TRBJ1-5	CSVEDTGQPQHF	TGCAGCGTGGAAGATACAGGTCAGCCCCAGCATTTT
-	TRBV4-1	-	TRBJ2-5	CASSQEYQETQYF	TGCGCCAGCAGCCAAGAGTACCAAGAGACCCAGTACTTC
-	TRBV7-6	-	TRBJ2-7	CASSQPGHPYEQYF	TGTGCCAGCTCTCAACCGGGACACCCCTACGAGCAGTACTTC
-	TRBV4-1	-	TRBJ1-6	CASSQDEQFTSPLHF	TGCGCCAGCAGCCAAGATGAGCAGTTTACTTCACCCCTCCACTTT
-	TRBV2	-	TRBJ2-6	CASTAEQAGIIVLTF	TGTGCCAGCACCGCGGAACAGGCGGGTATTATCGTCCTGACTTTC
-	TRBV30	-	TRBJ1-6	CAWTLIWNSPLHF	TGTGCCTGGACGTTGATCTGGAATTCACCCCTCCACTTT
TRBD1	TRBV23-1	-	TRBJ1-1	CASSLYRGEAFF	TGCGCCAGCAGCCTCTACAGGGGTGAAGCTTTCTTT